This T cell receptor beta chain was observed in a study of naive and memory T cell subsets. General observations from the study: Findings for naive and memory subsets could not be checked against ground truth. Possibly reflecting memory cells re-expressing CD45RA, a few larger clonotypes occurred in naive repertoires, especially CD8. Diversity fell and Gini index rose from naive through CM, EM, EMRA. A clonotype means one alpha or beta sequence, not an alpha/beta pair.

This clonotype was counted a few times. The target antigen is unknown. Two oligonucleotides, mixed equimolar, formed the beta constant-region primer covering TRBC1 and TRBC2. Four rounds of PCR amplified the ligated cDNA using nested alpha and beta constant-region primers plus SP2. A 12-nucleotide UMI and the SP2 primer were added to the cDNA 3' end by oligonucleotide ligation. TCRdb re-called the UMI-ligation and nested PCR reads with MiXCR, one entry per CDR3 protein. Here the sample spans fewer than 150,000 distinct CDR3 sequences, around 21% being singletons. The specimen was naive CD8+ T cells from blood. The clonotype comes from a human donor in good health.

This chain's CDR3 is CASSSRINEQYF. The CDR3 nucleotides read TGTGCCAGCAGTTCTAGGATAAACGAGCAGTACTTC. The J gene is TRBJ2-7, the V gene TRBV12-3 or TRBV12-4; D not resolved. With 4 bases removed from V and 5 bases from J, the gap between germline ends came to 9 bases. This CDR3 spans 12 amino acids.